This is a list of T cell receptor beta chains from one sample in a study of shared clonotypes between healthy human individuals. Some clones are missing from TCRdb's copy, which holds only in-frame ones; the method was immunoSEQ multiplex PCR. The sample consists of a few million clones, 85% to 95% of them appearing once. The material sequenced was naive CD4+ T cells from PBMCs. The receptor set was obtained from a man aged 18 to 30 in good health. Some clones in this sample may be carry-over from other donors' samples. Each CDR3 is given with its conserved first and last residue. D genes are given only for firm matches. Clone size appears in some rows only: once, few, many, or a class for an expanded clone.

D gene: .
V gene: TRBV6-1
J gene: TRBJ1-2
clone size: once
CDR3 DNA: TGTGCCAGCACGGCAGGCTATGGCTACACCTTC
CDR3 protein: CASTAGYGYTF

D gene: TRBD1
V gene: TRBV2
J gene: TRBJ1-4
clone size: .
CDR3 DNA: TGTGCCAGCAGTCTATCACAGGGGCTGAATGAAAAACTGTTTTTT
CDR3 protein: CASSLSQGLNEKLFF

D gene: TRBD1
V gene: TRBV6-5
J gene: TRBJ1-2
clone size: .
CDR3 DNA: TGTGCCAGCAGTTTTGATCAGGACAGGTCTGGCTACACCTTC
CDR3 protein: CASSFDQDRSGYTF

D gene: .
V gene: TRBV25-1
J gene: TRBJ1-1
clone size: .
CDR3 DNA: TGTGCCAGCAGTGAGGGAGGGCCCCCTGAAGCTTTCTTT
CDR3 protein: CASSEGGPPEAFF

D gene: TRBD1
V gene: TRBV7-8
J gene: TRBJ2-7
clone size: once
CDR3 DNA: TGTGCCAGCAGCCAAACCGGGACAGGCCTCATCGAGCAGTACTTC
CDR3 protein: CASSQTGTGLIEQYF

D gene: TRBD1
V gene: TRBV19
J gene: TRBJ1-2
clone size: .
CDR3 DNA: TGTGCCAGTACGCACCTAATCCACCGGACAGGGGTAGACGGCTACACCTTC
CDR3 protein: CASTHLIHRTGVDGYTF

D gene: .
V gene: TRBV5-1
J gene: TRBJ2-4
clone size: .
CDR3 DNA: TGCGCCAGCAGCCCTCGGAGCAGGGAGGAAAACATTCAGTACTTC
CDR3 protein: CASSPRSREENIQYF

D gene: TRBD2
V gene: TRBV5-1
J gene: TRBJ2-3
clone size: .
CDR3 DNA: TGCGCCAGCAGCTCGCGACCGAGCGGGATCCCAGATACGCAGTATTTT
CDR3 protein: CASSSRPSGIPDTQYF

D gene: .
V gene: TRBV27
J gene: TRBJ1-2
clone size: .
CDR3 DNA: TGTGCCAGCAGTTACACGGACGGCTATGGCTACACCTTC
CDR3 protein: CASSYTDGYGYTF

D gene: .
V gene: TRBV27
J gene: TRBJ2-1
clone size: .
CDR3 DNA: TGTGCCAGCAGTTTAATGGGGGACCCATCCTACAATGAGCAGTTCTTC
CDR3 protein: CASSLMGDPSYNEQFF

D gene: .
V gene: TRBV7-3
J gene: TRBJ2-1
clone size: .
CDR3 DNA: TGTGCCAGCAGTCTCGGCCCACCCAGTGAGCAGTTCTTC
CDR3 protein: CASSLGPPSEQFF

D gene: TRBD2
V gene: TRBV29-1
J gene: TRBJ2-3
clone size: .
CDR3 DNA: TGCAGCGCCCTGACTAGCGGGATCTCGGGAGATACGCAGTATTTT
CDR3 protein: CSALTSGISGDTQYF

D gene: .
V gene: TRBV9
J gene: TRBJ2-2
clone size: .
CDR3 DNA: TGTGCCAGCACTGCGGGAACGAACACCGGGGAGCTGTTTTTT
CDR3 protein: CASTAGTNTGELFF

D gene: .
V gene: TRBV7-9
J gene: TRBJ1-2
clone size: .
CDR3 DNA: TGTGCCAGCAGCTTATCGGCAGGAATCTATGGCTACACCTTC
CDR3 protein: CASSLSAGIYGYTF

D gene: TRBD2
V gene: TRBV15
J gene: TRBJ2-2
clone size: .
CDR3 DNA: TGTGCCACCAGCAGAGAGAGCGGGGTTACCGGGGAGCTGTTTTTT
CDR3 protein: CATSRESGVTGELFF

D gene: .
V gene: TRBV7-3
J gene: TRBJ2-5
clone size: .
CDR3 DNA: TGTGCCAGCAGCCCCACGGGACGCCTAGAGACCCAGTACTTC
CDR3 protein: CASSPTGRLETQYF

D gene: TRBD1
V gene: TRBV4-2
J gene: TRBJ2-1
clone size: .
CDR3 DNA: TGTGCCAGCAGCCAGGAGGGACAGGGTTACAATGAGCAGTTCTTC
CDR3 protein: CASSQEGQGYNEQFF

D gene: TRBD2
V gene: TRBV11-2
J gene: TRBJ2-1
clone size: .
CDR3 DNA: TGTGCCAGCAGCCCTCGGGGCCGGGGTCGCGGGAGCTACAATGAGCAGTTCTTC
CDR3 protein: CASSPRGRGRGSYNEQFF

D gene: .
V gene: TRBV28
J gene: TRBJ1-3
clone size: .
CDR3 DNA: TGTGCCACCGACAAGGGAGGGACGCCATATGACACCATATATTTT
CDR3 protein: CATDKGGTPYDTIYF

D gene: .
V gene: TRBV7-3
J gene: TRBJ2-1
clone size: .
CDR3 DNA: TGTGCCAGCAGCTTATTTGGGGGCTCCTACAATGAGCAGTTCTTC
CDR3 protein: CASSLFGGSYNEQFF

D gene: TRBD2
V gene: TRBV5-4
J gene: TRBJ2-3
clone size: once
CDR3 DNA: TGTGCCAGCACCGGGACTAGCGTCACAGATACGCAGTATTTT
CDR3 protein: CASTGTSVTDTQYF

D gene: .
V gene: TRBV7-3
J gene: TRBJ1-3
clone size: .
CDR3 DNA: TGTGCCAGCAGCTTGGGGTCCTTGGGAGACACCATATATTTT
CDR3 protein: CASSLGSLGDTIYF

D gene: .
V gene: TRBV14
J gene: TRBJ2-2
clone size: .
CDR3 DNA: TGTGCCAGCAGCCAATTATCCGGGGAGCTGTTTTTT
CDR3 protein: CASSQLSGELFF

D gene: TRBD1
V gene: TRBV7-2
J gene: TRBJ1-4
clone size: .
CDR3 DNA: TGTGCCAGCAGCCCACAGGGGAATGAAAAACTGTTTTTT
CDR3 protein: CASSPQGNEKLFF

D gene: .
V gene: TRBV5-4
J gene: TRBJ1-3
clone size: .
CDR3 DNA: TGTGCCAGCAGCTTGGATGGGGCAGCTATCTCTGGAAACACCATATATTTT
CDR3 protein: CASSLDGAAISGNTIYF

D gene: .
V gene: TRBV28
J gene: TRBJ1-1
clone size: few
CDR3 DNA: TGTGCCAGCAGCCCGATGGCAGGGCTCACTGAAGCTTTCTTT
CDR3 protein: CASSPMAGLTEAFF

D gene: .
V gene: TRBV29-1
J gene: TRBJ1-1
clone size: .
CDR3 DNA: TGCAGCGTTGAAAAGATGGCGAACACTGAAGCTTTCTTT
CDR3 protein: CSVEKMANTEAFF

D gene: .
V gene: TRBV2
J gene: TRBJ2-1
clone size: .
CDR3 DNA: TGTGCCAGCACCCAGGGGACCTACAATGAGCAGTTCTTC
CDR3 protein: CASTQGTYNEQFF

D gene: TRBD2
V gene: TRBV5-1
J gene: TRBJ2-2
clone size: .
CDR3 DNA: TGCGCCAGCAGCTTCAGGACTAGCGGAGGGACCGGGGAGCTGTTTTTT
CDR3 protein: CASSFRTSGGTGELFF

D gene: .
V gene: TRBV11-2
J gene: TRBJ2-3
clone size: .
CDR3 DNA: TGTGCCAGCAGCTTCGGGTATAGCACAGATACGCAGTATTTT
CDR3 protein: CASSFGYSTDTQYF

D gene: .
V gene: TRBV28
J gene: TRBJ1-1
clone size: .
CDR3 DNA: TGTGCCAGCAACCCACAGAACACTGAAGCTTTCTTT
CDR3 protein: CASNPQNTEAFF

D gene: .
V gene: TRBV6-1
J gene: TRBJ2-7
clone size: .
CDR3 DNA: TGTGCCAGCAGTGGGGACCTTCCTAGACCCGAGCAGTACTTC
CDR3 protein: CASSGDLPRPEQYF

D gene: .
V gene: TRBV25-1
J gene: TRBJ2-3
clone size: .
CDR3 DNA: TGTGCCAGCAGTGAGATAACAGGGAAGTACACAGATACGCAGTATTTT
CDR3 protein: CASSEITGKYTDTQYF

D gene: .
V gene: TRBV29-1
J gene: TRBJ2-1
clone size: .
CDR3 DNA: TGCAGCGTTGAAGACCCGCGGGGCGTTCGGAATGAGCAGTTCTTC
CDR3 protein: CSVEDPRGVRNEQFF

D gene: TRBD2
V gene: TRBV6-5
J gene: TRBJ2-7
clone size: .
CDR3 DNA: TGTGCCAGCAGGCCGGGGGGGGCTTACTACGAGCAGTACTTC
CDR3 protein: CASRPGGAYYEQYF

D gene: .
V gene: TRBV5-1
J gene: TRBJ2-7
clone size: .
CDR3 DNA: TGCGCCAGCAGCTTTGCGGGGCCGGGCAACGAGCAGTACTTC
CDR3 protein: CASSFAGPGNEQYF

D gene: .
V gene: TRBV11-2
J gene: TRBJ2-5
clone size: .
CDR3 DNA: TGTGCCAGCAGCTTAGTGATAACGGAGACCCAGTACTTC
CDR3 protein: CASSLVITETQYF

D gene: .
V gene: TRBV7-3
J gene: TRBJ2-1
clone size: .
CDR3 DNA: TGTGCCAGCAGCCAGACTGGTTTCTACAATGAGCAGTTCTTC
CDR3 protein: CASSQTGFYNEQFF

D gene: .
V gene: TRBV6-1
J gene: TRBJ1-2
clone size: .
CDR3 DNA: TGTGCCAGCAGTGAAGCAAAACAGTATGGCTACACCTTC
CDR3 protein: CASSEAKQYGYTF

D gene: .
V gene: TRBV11-2
J gene: TRBJ2-7
clone size: .
CDR3 DNA: TGTGCCAGCAGCTTGATTGAGGGGGCGGGAGAGCAGTACTTC
CDR3 protein: CASSLIEGAGEQYF

D gene: TRBD1
V gene: TRBV7-2
J gene: TRBJ1-4
clone size: .
CDR3 DNA: TGTGCCAGCAGCTTCTCGACAGGGCCTAATGAAAAACTGTTTTTT
CDR3 protein: CASSFSTGPNEKLFF

D gene: .
V gene: TRBV6-6
J gene: TRBJ2-7
clone size: once
CDR3 DNA: TGTGCCAGCCGCGGGTGGGGGGTCTCCTACGAGCAGTACTTC
CDR3 protein: CASRGWGVSYEQYF

D gene: TRBD2
V gene: TRBV12-5
J gene: TRBJ2-1
clone size: .
CDR3 DNA: TGTGCTAGTGCTTACGGTACGACTAGCGGGAGTAAATCCTACAATGAGCAGTTCTTC
CDR3 protein: CASAYGTTSGSKSYNEQFF

D gene: .
V gene: TRBV18
J gene: TRBJ1-1
clone size: .
CDR3 DNA: TGTGCCAGCTCAACGTCGGCCCGGGCCAACACTGAAGCTTTCTTT
CDR3 protein: CASSTSARANTEAFF